A selection of T cell receptor beta chains follows, all from one sample in a study of blood T cell repertoires in COVID-19. Profiled with immunoSEQ multiplex PCR; TCRdb holds only in-frame clones, not every one. The sample has 170,000 or so clones; around nine tenths are singletons. The sequenced sample was peripheral blood. The receptors come from a woman between 18 and 29 years old who had recovered from COVID-19. The CDR3 runs from the conserved cysteine through the conserved F or W. A D gene is named only where the DNA matches it firmly. Clone size is stated in some rows and not others, as once, few, many or a class when expanded.

abundance,v_gene,d_gene,j_gene,CDR3aa,CDR3nt
.,TRBV7-6,.,TRBJ2-5,CASSSGAVSGTQYF,TGTGCCAGCAGCTCGGGAGCGGTTAGTGGGACCCAGTACTTC
.,TRBV20-1,.,TRBJ1-2,CSASSLNYGYTF,TGCAGTGCTAGTTCTCTCAACTATGGCTACACCTTC
.,TRBV5-6,TRBD1,TRBJ1-1,CASSLRTGGAGTEAFF,TGTGCCAGCAGCCTTCGGACAGGGGGCGCGGGCACTGAAGCTTTCTTT
.,TRBV6-1,.,TRBJ1-6,CASSDSDRLITLHF,TGTGCCAGCAGTGATTCCGACAGGTTAATCACCCTCCACTTT
.,TRBV15,.,TRBJ1-5,CATSTTWPHGGGNQPQHF,TGTGCCACCAGCACAACCTGGCCACATGGGGGGGGCAATCAGCCCCAGCATTTT
.,TRBV3-1/TRBV3-2,TRBD2,TRBJ2-5,CASSQGTGGPVVETQYF,TGTGCCAGCAGCCAAGGAACGGGAGGGCCCGTGGTAGAGACCCAGTACTTC
.,TRBV3-1/TRBV3-2,.,TRBJ2-3,CASSHLLPTGMDTQYF,TGTGCCAGCAGCCATCTACTCCCTACGGGGATGGATACGCAGTATTTT
once,TRBV5-1,.,TRBJ2-3,CASSLQGPDTQYF,TGCGCCAGCAGCTTACAGGGACCAGATACGCAGTATTTT
.,TRBV9,.,TRBJ1-1,CASSGGGTQNTEAFF,TGTGCCAGCAGCGGAGGGGGTACCCAGAACACTGAAGCTTTCTTT
.,TRBV5-1,TRBD1,TRBJ1-4,CASSQAGGTNEKLFF,TGCGCCAGCAGCCAGGCAGGGGGAACTAATGAAAAACTGTTTTTT
.,TRBV5-4,TRBD1,TRBJ1-4,CASSLGTGDGKLFF,TGTGCCAGCAGCTTGGGGACAGGGGACGGAAAACTGTTTTTT
.,TRBV7-8,TRBD2,TRBJ2-5,CASSPAWRGDQETQYF,TGTGCCAGCAGCCCTGCCTGGCGGGGGGACCAAGAGACCCAGTACTTC
.,TRBV7-9,TRBD1,TRBJ1-4,CASSSTGTGSEKLFF,TGTGCCAGCAGCTCGACCGGGACAGGGAGTGAAAAACTGTTTTTT